This TCR beta chain was captured in a study of blood T cell repertoires in COVID-19. Study-wide context: COVID-19 samples, acute and convalescent, were from the United States, Italy and Spain. T cells, B-cell-depleted T cells, or PBMCs supplied cDNA or gDNA.

In the original analysis: The authors estimated nucleated cell counts from reference gene primer amplification. The repertoire was sequenced with immunoSEQ multiplex PCR; TCRdb's copy has only in-frame clones and lacks some. Clone size and the V and J calls come from that table; the DNA yielded D and trimming. The table shows fewer than 300,000 clones, with approximately 84% occurring only once. This clonotype was obtained from a human donor in a cohort sampled during active COVID-19. Sequenced sample: peripheral blood.

The chain's CDR3 is CASSLRLAGSSYNEQFF. The CDR3 DNA follows: TGTGCCAGCAGTCTAAGACTAGCGGGAAGCTCCTACAATGAGCAGTTCTTC. The rearrangement links TRBV27 to TRBJ2-1; the match to TRBD2 covers 11 bases. The germline V gene has CDR1 MNHEY and CDR2 SMNVEV (reference sequence). The CDR3 runs 17 residues. V dropped 5 bases and J dropped 0; count of bases not matched to a gene: 6.